This entry lists 20 T cell receptor beta chains sequenced from one sample in a study of blood T cell repertoires in COVID-19. Measured with immunoSEQ multiplex PCR; TCRdb has only the in-frame clones, and not every one. The table records approximately 270,000 clones, about 80% of them present only once. Sequences were obtained from peripheral blood. The receptors here all came from a person aged 65 to 79 with COVID-19, enrolled during active disease.

This clone was detected many times. The rearrangement links TRBV11-3 to TRBJ1-5; 9 bases map to TRBD1. In germline, CDR1 is SGHNT, CDR2 YENEEA. This CDR3 has 15 residues. Germline trimming cut 5 bases from V and 5 bases from J; bases unmatched to any gene: 7. The CDR3 region is CASSPRRTGDQPQHF. The DNA of the CDR3 is TGTGCCAGCAGCCCGAGACGGACAGGGGATCAGCCCCAGCATTTT.

The rearrangement links TRBV4-3 to TRBJ1-4, with 7 nucleotides matching TRBD1. With 0 bases clipped from V and 10 bases from J, the junction kept 5 bases outside the gene matches. The CDR3 length is 14 residues. Germline CDR1 reads LGHNA; CDR2 reads YSLEER. The chain's CDR3 is CASSQDTGAGKLFF. In DNA form, the CDR3 reads TGCGCCAGCAGCCAAGATACAGGGGCTGGAAAACTGTTTTTT.

The chain uses TRBV18 and TRBJ1-5, with D uncertain. The length of the CDR3 is 15 residues. Looked up from germline, CDR1 is KGHSH and CDR2 is LQKENI. V gave up 3 bases and J gave up 1 base, with 10 bases separating them. CDR3 nucleotide sequence: TGTGCCAGCTCACCTAACGCGGGGAGCAATCAGCCCCAGCATTTT. This sequence encodes CASSPNAGSNQPQHF.

V gene TRBV5-4 combines with J gene TRBJ2-7; 7 bases map to TRBD1. Germline assignment: CDR1 SGHNT and CDR2 YYREEE (reference sequence). The CDR3 has 16 residues. The V gene end was trimmed by 3 bases and the J gene end by 0 bases; junction bases not matched to a gene: 9. The CDR3 bases are TGTGCCAGCAGCTCCGGGTTAGACAGGGCCTCCTACGAGCAGTACTTC. Its protein is CASSSGLDRASYEQYF. The whole variable domain, remainder taken from reference TRBV5-4 and TRBJ2-7, is ETGVTQSPTHLIKTRGQQVTLRCSSQSGHNTVSWYQQALGQGPQFIFQYYREEENGRGNFPPRFSGLQFPNYSSELNVNALELDDSALYLCASSSGLDRASYEQYFGPGTRLTVT.

The J gene is TRBJ2-5, the V gene TRBV7-2, with 7 bases that match TRBD1. Germline CDR1 reads SGHTA; CDR2 reads FQGNSA. Trimming cost V 3 bases and J 2 bases; bases outside gene matches: 12. This CDR3 contains 17 residues. CDR3 in amino acids: CASSLGKQGLVQETQYF. CDR3 nucleotides: TGTGCCAGCAGCTTGGGGAAACAGGGGCTAGTACAAGAGACCCAGTACTTC.

CDR3 region: CASRPQTAGTAEAFF. CDR3 nucleotides: TGTGCCAGCAGACCTCAAACAGCCGGGACAGCCGAAGCTTTCTTT. This sequence joins TRBV27 and TRBJ1-1; 7 positions agree with TRBD1. The germline V gene has CDR1 MNHEY and CDR2 SMNVEV (reference sequence). CDR3 size: 15 residues. The trim removed 6 bases at V and 8 bases at J, leaving 15 bases unmatched.

The chain employs TRBV7-2 and TRBJ1-2, with D possibly TRBD1 on 6 matching bases. V was trimmed by 1 base and J by 7 bases, leaving 10 bases between them. This CDR3 has 13 amino acids. The germline gives CDR1 SGHTA, CDR2 FQGNSA. CDR3 coding DNA: TGTGCCAGCAGCTTAGAAGGGGGATTTGGCTACACCTTC. This encodes CASSLEGGFGYTF.

The chain employs TRBV7-2 and TRBJ1-5, with a weak D call TRBD1 (5 bases). CDR1 SGHTA and CDR2 FQGNSA come from the germline V gene. V was pared by 6 bases and J by 0 bases, with 12 bases between. The CDR3 runs 15 residues. The CDR3 DNA reads TGTGCCAGCAGTACCGGGGGAAATAGCAATCAGCCCCAGCATTTT. Protein product: CASSTGGNSNQPQHF.

This clone was observed a few times. The J gene is TRBJ1-5, the V gene TRBV2; TRBD1 matches at 11 bases. CDR1 is SNHLY and CDR2 is FYNNEI in the germline V gene. The ends lost 11 bases at V and 1 base at J; junction bases unmatched: 7. CDR3 length equals 15 residues. CDR3 nucleotides: TGTGCCGCCGGGACAGGGGGTGCGAGCAATCAGCCCCAGCATTTT. Translation: CAAGTGGASNQPQHF. Complete variable domain (other parts from reference TRBV2 and TRBJ1-5): EPEVTQTPSHQVTQMGQEVILRCVPISNHLYFYWYRQILGQKVEFLVSFYNNEISEKSEIFDDQFSVERPDGSNFTLKIRSTKLEDSAMYFCAAGTGGASNQPQHFGDGTRLSIL.

V usage is TRBV5-4 and J usage is TRBJ1-1; weak D call: TRBD1 (5 bases). The V and J ends lost 2 bases and 1 base respectively, with 9 bases between them. The CDR3 totals 14 residues. The germline gives CDR1 SGHNT, CDR2 YYREEE (reference sequence). The CDR3 DNA reads TGTGCCAGCAGCTTAACAGGACCGAACACTGAAGCTTTCTTT. As protein: CASSLTGPNTEAFF.

This CDR3 reads CASSLDGSSTDTQYF. CDR3 in DNA: TGTGCCAGCAGCTTAGACGGGAGCAGCACAGATACGCAGTATTTT. The chain combines TRBV7-2 with TRBJ2-3; perhaps TRBD2 as D (6 bases). The V gene lost 1 base and the J gene lost 0 bases, with 8 bases spanning the gap. Germline V gene lookup returns CDR1 SGHTA and CDR2 FQGNSA. This CDR3 contains 15 residues.

This clone was detected once. Here the CDR3 DNA reads TGCGCCAGCAGCTTGATGGGGGGGCGCACAGATACGCAGTATTTT. It translates to CASSLMGGRTDTQYF. The chain carries TRBV5-1 and TRBJ2-3; D perhaps matches TRBD2 (7 bases). CDR3 length: 15 residues. Germline V gives CDR1 SGHRS, CDR2 YFSETQ. V was cut by 1 base and J by 1 base, with 10 bases left in between.

V and J are TRBV9 and TRBJ1-2; tentative D call: TRBD1 (6 bases). Germline V CDR1 and CDR2: SGDLS, YYNGEE. Trimming removed 0 bases at V and 0 bases at J, with 9 bases between. The CDR3 is made up of 15 amino acids. The CDR3 nucleotides read TGTGCCAGCAGCGTAGGGGGACAAGCTAACTATGGCTACACCTTC. The encoded protein is CASSVGGQANYGYTF.

This rearrangement joins TRBV23-1 to TRBJ1-5; 8 bases agree with TRBD1. TRBV23-1 counts as an open reading frame of uncertain function. The CDR3 length is 19 residues. J lost 6 bases, V lost 6 bases, and 22 bases had no gene match. The CDR3: CASSHLQRRTGSLAQPQHF. The DNA for the CDR3 is TGCGCCAGCAGCCACCTTCAAAGGAGGACAGGGAGTCTTGCTCAGCCCCAGCATTTT.

The CDR3 nucleotides read TGTGCCAGCGGCGGGAGGGCCGAGGTTGTCCAAGAGACCCAGTACTTC. Translation: CASGGRAEVVQETQYF. V and J are TRBV28 and TRBJ2-5, with 9 bases fitting TRBD2. The V gene end was trimmed by 8 bases and the J gene end by 1 base; junction bases not matched to a gene: 11. This CDR3 comprises 16 residues. CDR1 and CDR2 from the germline V gene are MDHEN and SYDVKM. The full variable domain, in which reference TRBV28 and TRBJ2-5 provide the parts outside the CDR3, is DVKVTQSSRYLVKRTGEKVFLECVQDMDHENMFWYRQDPGLGLRLIYFSYDVKMKEKGDIPEGYSVSREKKERFSLILESASTNQTSMYLCASGGRAEVVQETQYFGPGTRLLVL.

The chain combines TRBV11-3 with TRBJ2-3; 9 nucleotides agree with TRBD2. V was clipped by 4 bases and J by 4 bases; unmatched bases: 6. Germline CDR1 reads SGHNT; CDR2 reads YENEEA. This CDR3 has 15 amino acids. The CDR3 region has the DNA TGTGCCAGCAGCTCACGGGGCGGGGGGGCAGATACGCAGTATTTT. Translated: CASSSRGGGADTQYF.

CDR3: CASSIGGGGSSYEQYF. CDR3 DNA sequence: TGTGCCAGTAGTATAGGAGGAGGAGGGAGCTCCTACGAGCAGTACTTC. The chain employs TRBV19 and TRBJ2-7; possibly TRBD2 for D (6 bases). V was clipped by 1 base and J by 0 bases, with 13 bases between them. This CDR3 spans 16 amino acids. The V gene's germline CDR1 is LNHDA and CDR2 SQIVND (reference sequence).

The J gene is TRBJ2-7, the V gene TRBV13; TRBD1 agrees at 10 bases. Trimming cost V 4 bases and J 5 bases; bases outside gene matches: 5. This CDR3 spans 14 amino acids. In germline, CDR1 is PRHDT, CDR2 FYEKMQ (reference sequence). The CDR3 DNA reads TGTGCCAGCAGCTCCGGGACAGGGGTGGACGAGCAGTACTTC. This encodes CASSSGTGVDEQYF.

The rearrangement joins TRBV3-1 (or the pseudogene TRBV3-2) to TRBJ2-7; tentatively, D is TRBD1 (6 bases). The germline V and J ends were trimmed by 3 bases and 2 bases, with 14 bases remaining between them. CDR1 LGHDT and CDR2 YNNKEL come from the germline V gene (reference sequence). This CDR3 spans 15 amino acids. The CDR3 region has the DNA TGTGCCAGCAGCCATACAGGGTGGGAAGCCTACGAGCAGTACTTC. This encodes CASSHTGWEAYEQYF.

The chain links TRBV7-2 to TRBJ1-6; weak D call: TRBD1 (6 bases). Germline CDR1 is SGHTA and CDR2 is FQGNSA. This CDR3 spans 16 amino acids. Trimming removed 3 bases from V and 10 bases from J, with 19 bases in between. In DNA, the CDR3 is TGTGCCAGCAGCTTCTCCCCCGGGGGGGGCGGGTCACCCCTCCACTTT. Amino acids: CASSFSPGGGGSPLHF.